This T cell receptor beta chain was sequenced in a study of blood T cell repertoires in COVID-19. Repertoires were generated with immunoSEQ multiplex PCR, while TCRdb's copy carries only in-frame clones and drops some. The table lists about 71,000 clones, around 90% of them singletons. V lost 6 bases to trimming and J lost 1 base; unmatched junction nucleotides: 5. Germline assignment: CDR1 SEHNR and CDR2 FQNEAQ (reference sequence). The length of the CDR3 is 15 residues. J is TRBJ2-7 and V is TRBV7-9; the match to TRBD1 covers 11 bases. The receptor was derived from a human donor in a cohort sampled during active COVID-19. The sample taken for sequencing was peripheral blood. The CDR3 spells CASRGRDRGSYEQYF. CDR3 in DNA: TGTGCCAGCAGGGGCCGGGACAGGGGGTCCTACGAGCAGTACTTC.